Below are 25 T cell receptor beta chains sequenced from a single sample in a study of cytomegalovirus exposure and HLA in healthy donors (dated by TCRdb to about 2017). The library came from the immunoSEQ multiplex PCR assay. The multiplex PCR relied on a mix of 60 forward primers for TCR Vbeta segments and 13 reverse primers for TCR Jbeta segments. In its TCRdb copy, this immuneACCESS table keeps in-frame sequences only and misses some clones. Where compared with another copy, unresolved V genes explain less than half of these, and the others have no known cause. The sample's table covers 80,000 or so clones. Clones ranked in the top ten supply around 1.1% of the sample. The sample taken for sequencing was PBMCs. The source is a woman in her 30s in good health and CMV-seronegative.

DNA of the CDR3: TGTGCCAGCAGCGCGCGACAGGGGGTCAATCAGCCCCAGCATTTT. Translating it yields CASSARQGVNQPQHF. The genes are TRBV2 and TRBJ1-5; TRBD1 matches 9 bases. The junction had 6 bases not matched to a gene; V was cut back by 6 bases and J by 3 bases. Per the germline V gene, CDR1 is SNHLY and CDR2 is FYNNEI. The CDR3 is made up of 15 amino acids. Looking up the rest from reference TRBV2 and TRBJ1-5 gives the full variable domain: EPEVTQTPSHQVTQMGQEVILRCVPISNHLYFYWYRQILGQKVEFLVSFYNNEISEKSEIFDDQFSVERPDGSNFTLKIRSTKLEDSAMYFCASSARQGVNQPQHFGDGTRLSIL.

In DNA form, the CDR3 reads TGCGCCAGCAGATTTACTGTCGGGACATTATCCTACGAGCAGTACTTC. Residues: CASRFTVGTLSYEQYF. V gene TRBV5-1 combines with J gene TRBJ2-7, with D possibly being TRBD1 (6 bases). Germline values: CDR1 SGHRS, CDR2 YFSETQ. This CDR3 has 16 residues. V gave up 5 bases and J gave up 1 base, with 19 bases separating them.

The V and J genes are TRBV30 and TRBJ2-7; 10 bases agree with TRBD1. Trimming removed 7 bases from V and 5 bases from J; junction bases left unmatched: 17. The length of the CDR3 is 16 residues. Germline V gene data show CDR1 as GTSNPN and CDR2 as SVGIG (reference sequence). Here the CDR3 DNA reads TGTGCCTACCAAACCGGGACAGGGGATTATTGGCACGAGCAGTACTTC. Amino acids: CAYQTGTGDYWHEQYF.

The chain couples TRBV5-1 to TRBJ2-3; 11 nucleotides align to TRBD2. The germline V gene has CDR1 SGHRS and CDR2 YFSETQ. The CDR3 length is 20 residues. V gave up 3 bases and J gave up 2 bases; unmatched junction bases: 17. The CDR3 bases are TGCGCCAGCAGCTCCCCCGCCGGGACTAGCGGCCTCGCCTACACAGATACGCAGTATTTT. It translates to CASSSPAGTSGLAYTDTQYF.

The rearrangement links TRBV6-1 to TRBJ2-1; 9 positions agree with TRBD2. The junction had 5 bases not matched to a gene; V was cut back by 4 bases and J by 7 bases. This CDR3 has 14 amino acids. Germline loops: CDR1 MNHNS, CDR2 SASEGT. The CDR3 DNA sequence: TGTGCCAGCAGTGTCGGACTAGCGTTGAATGAGCAGTTCTTC. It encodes CASSVGLALNEQFF.

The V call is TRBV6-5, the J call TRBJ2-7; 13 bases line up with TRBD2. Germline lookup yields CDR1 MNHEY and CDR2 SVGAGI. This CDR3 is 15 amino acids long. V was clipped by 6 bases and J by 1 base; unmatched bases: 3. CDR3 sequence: CASRPGLAGSYEQYF. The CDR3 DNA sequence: TGTGCCAGCAGACCGGGACTAGCGGGATCCTACGAGCAGTACTTC.

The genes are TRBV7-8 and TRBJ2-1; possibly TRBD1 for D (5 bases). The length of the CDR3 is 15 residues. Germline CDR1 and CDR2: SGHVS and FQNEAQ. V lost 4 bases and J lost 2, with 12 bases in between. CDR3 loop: CASSSRQKTYNEQFF. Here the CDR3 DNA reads TGTGCCAGCAGCTCGAGACAGAAGACCTACAATGAGCAGTTCTTC. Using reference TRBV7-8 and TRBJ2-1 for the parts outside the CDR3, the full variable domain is GAGVSQSPRYKVAKRGQDVALRCDPISGHVSLFWYQQALGQGPEFLTYFQNEAQLDKSGLPSDRFFAERPEGSVSTLKIQRTQQEDSAVYLCASSSRQKTYNEQFFGPGTRLTVL.

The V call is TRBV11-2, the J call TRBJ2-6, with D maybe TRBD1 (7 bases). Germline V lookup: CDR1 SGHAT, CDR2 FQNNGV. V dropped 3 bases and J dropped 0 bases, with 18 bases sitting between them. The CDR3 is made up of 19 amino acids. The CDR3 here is CASSFTPGQTSSGANVLTF. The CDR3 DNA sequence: TGTGCCAGCAGCTTTACCCCGGGACAGACTAGCTCTGGGGCCAACGTCCTGACTTTC.

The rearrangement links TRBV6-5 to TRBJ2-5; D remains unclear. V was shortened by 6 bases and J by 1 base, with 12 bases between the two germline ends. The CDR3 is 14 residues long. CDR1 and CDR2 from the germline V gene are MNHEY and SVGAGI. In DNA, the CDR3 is TGTGCCAGCAGATCCACGAGGATCCAAGAGACCCAGTACTTC. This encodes CASRSTRIQETQYF.

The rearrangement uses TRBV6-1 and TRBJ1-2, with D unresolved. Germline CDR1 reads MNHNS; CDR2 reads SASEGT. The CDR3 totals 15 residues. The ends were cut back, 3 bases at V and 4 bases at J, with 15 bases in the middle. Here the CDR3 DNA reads TGTGCCAGCAGTGAGATAGAAGACACAATCTATGGCTACACCTTC. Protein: CASSEIEDTIYGYTF.

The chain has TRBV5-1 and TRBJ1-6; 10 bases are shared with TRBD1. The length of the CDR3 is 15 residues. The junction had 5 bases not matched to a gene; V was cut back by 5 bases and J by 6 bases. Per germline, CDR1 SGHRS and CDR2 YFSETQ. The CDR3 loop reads CASSRTGGSNSPLHF. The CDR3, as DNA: TGCGCCAGCAGTCGGACAGGGGGGAGTAATTCACCCCTCCACTTT.

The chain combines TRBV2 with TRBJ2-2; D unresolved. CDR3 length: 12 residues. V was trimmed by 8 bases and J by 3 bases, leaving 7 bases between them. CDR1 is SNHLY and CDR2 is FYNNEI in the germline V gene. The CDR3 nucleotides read TGTGCCAGCGGGCAGTACACCGGGGAGCTGTTTTTT. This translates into CASGQYTGELFF. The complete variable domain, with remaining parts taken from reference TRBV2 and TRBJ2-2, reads EPEVTQTPSHQVTQMGQEVILRCVPISNHLYFYWYRQILGQKVEFLVSFYNNEISEKSEIFDDQFSVERPDGSNFTLKIRSTKLEDSAMYFCASGQYTGELFFGEGSRLTVL.

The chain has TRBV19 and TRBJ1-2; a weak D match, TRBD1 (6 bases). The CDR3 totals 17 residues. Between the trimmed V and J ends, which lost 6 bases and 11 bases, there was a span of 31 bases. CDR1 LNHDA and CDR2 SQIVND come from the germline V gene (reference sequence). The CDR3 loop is CASSLKDSDGSRRGYTF. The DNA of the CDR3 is TGTGCCAGTAGCCTAAAGGACAGCGATGGGTCCCGAAGAGGTTACACCTTC.

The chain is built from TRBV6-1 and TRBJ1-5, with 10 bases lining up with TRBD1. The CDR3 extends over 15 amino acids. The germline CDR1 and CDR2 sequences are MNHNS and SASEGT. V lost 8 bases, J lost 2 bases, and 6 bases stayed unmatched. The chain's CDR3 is CASGGTGAGNQPQHF. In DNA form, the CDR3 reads TGTGCCAGCGGCGGGACAGGGGCGGGCAATCAGCCCCAGCATTTT.

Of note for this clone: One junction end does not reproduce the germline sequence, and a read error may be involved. CDR3 protein: CASSLSQGETQYF. CDR3 nucleotide sequence: TGTGCTAGCAGCTTATCCCAGGGAGAGACCCAGTACTTC. This chain joins TRBV7-7 and TRBJ2-5; maybe TRBD1 (5 bases). Germline CDR1 SSHAT, CDR2 FNYEAQ (reference sequence). The CDR3 consists of 13 residues.

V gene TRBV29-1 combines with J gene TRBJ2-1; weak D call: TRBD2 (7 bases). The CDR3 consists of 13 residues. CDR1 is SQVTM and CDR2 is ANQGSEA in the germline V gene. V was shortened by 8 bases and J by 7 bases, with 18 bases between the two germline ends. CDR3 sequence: CSTGGPLGNEQFF. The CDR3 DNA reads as TGCAGCACCGGGGGGCCTCTGGGGAATGAGCAGTTCTTC.

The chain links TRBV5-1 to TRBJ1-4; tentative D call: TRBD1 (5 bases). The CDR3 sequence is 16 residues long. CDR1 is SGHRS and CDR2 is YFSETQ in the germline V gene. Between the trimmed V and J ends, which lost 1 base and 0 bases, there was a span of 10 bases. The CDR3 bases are TGCGCCAGCAGCTTGAACCCGACAGCAACTAATGAAAAACTGTTTTTT. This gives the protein CASSLNPTATNEKLFF.

The CDR3 nucleotides read TGTGCCAGCAGACAGGACAACGGGGAGGTTTGGACTGAAGCTTTCTTT. This codes for CASRQDNGEVWTEAFF. The V call is TRBV7-9, the J call TRBJ1-1; tentative D call: TRBD1 (5 bases). Germline V CDR1 and CDR2: SEHNR, FQNEAQ (reference sequence). The CDR3 is made up of 16 amino acids. Between the trimmed V and J ends, which lost 6 bases and 5 bases, there was a span of 22 bases.

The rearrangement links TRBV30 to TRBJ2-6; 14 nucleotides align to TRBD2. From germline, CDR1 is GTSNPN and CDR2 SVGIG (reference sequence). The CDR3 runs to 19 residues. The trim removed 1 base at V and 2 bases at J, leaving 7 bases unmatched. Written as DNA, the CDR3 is TGTGCCTGGAGTGCACGCAGACTAGCGGGAGGGGCTGGGGCCAACGTCCTGACTTTC. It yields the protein CAWSARRLAGGAGANVLTF.

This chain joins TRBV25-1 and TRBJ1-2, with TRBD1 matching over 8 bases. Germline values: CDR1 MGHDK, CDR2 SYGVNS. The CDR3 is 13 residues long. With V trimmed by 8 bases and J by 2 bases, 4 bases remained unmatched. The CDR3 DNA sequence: TGTGCCAGCGGTGGACAGGGAAACTATGGCTACACCTTC. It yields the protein CASGGQGNYGYTF.

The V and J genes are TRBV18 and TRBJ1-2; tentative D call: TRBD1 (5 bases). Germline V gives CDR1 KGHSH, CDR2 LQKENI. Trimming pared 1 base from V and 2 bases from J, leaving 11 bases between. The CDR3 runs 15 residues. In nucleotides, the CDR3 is TGTGCCAGCTCACCACTTGGGGCGCGAAACTATGGCTACACCTTC. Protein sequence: CASSPLGARNYGYTF.

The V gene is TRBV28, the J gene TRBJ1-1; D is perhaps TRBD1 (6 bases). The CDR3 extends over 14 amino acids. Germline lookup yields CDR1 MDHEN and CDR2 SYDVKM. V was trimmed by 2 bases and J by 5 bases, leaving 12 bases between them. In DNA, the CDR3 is TGTGCCAGCAGTTTAGACAGGTCCACGACTGAAGCTTTCTTT. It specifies CASSLDRSTTEAFF. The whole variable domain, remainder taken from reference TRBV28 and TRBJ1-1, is DVKVTQSSRYLVKRTGEKVFLECVQDMDHENMFWYRQDPGLGLRLIYFSYDVKMKEKGDIPEGYSVSREKKERFSLILESASTNQTSMYLCASSLDRSTTEAFFGQGTRLTVV.

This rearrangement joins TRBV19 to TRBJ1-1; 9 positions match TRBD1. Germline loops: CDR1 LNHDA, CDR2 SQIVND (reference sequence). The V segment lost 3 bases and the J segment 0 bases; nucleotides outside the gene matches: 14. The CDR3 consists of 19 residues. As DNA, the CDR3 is TGTGCCAGTAGTATGTTGGGGACCGGGACAGGGTCCATGAACACTGAAGCTTTCTTT. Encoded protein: CASSMLGTGTGSMNTEAFF.

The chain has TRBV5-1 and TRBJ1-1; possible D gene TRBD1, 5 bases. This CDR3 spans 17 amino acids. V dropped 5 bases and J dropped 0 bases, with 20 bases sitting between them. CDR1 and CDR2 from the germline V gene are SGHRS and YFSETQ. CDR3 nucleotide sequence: TGCGCCAGCAGGTCGGGGGGGGGACGTGCTTTGAACACTGAAGCTTTCTTT. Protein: CASRSGGGRALNTEAFF.

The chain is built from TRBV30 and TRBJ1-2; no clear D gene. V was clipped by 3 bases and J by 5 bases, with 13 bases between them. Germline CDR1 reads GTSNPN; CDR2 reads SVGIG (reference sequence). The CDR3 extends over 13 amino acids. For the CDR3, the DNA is TGTGCCTGGAGCTTCCGCGGAGCTTATGGCTACACCTTC. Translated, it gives CAWSFRGAYGYTF. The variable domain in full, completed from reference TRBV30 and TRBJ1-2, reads SQTIHQWPATLVQPVGSPLSLECTVEGTSNPNLYWYRQAAGRGLQLLFYSVGIGQISSEVPQNLSASRPQDRQFILSSKKLLLSDSGFYLCAWSFRGAYGYTFGSGTRLTVV.